Each of the 4 T cell receptor beta chains below was sequenced from the same sample in a study of blood T cell repertoires in COVID-19. Method: immunoSEQ multiplex PCR; TCRdb's copy keeps in-frame clones and lacks some. The sample lists some 110,000 clones, approximately 86% occurring once. The sample taken for sequencing was peripheral blood. The receptors come from a man between 40 and 49 years old with acute or convalescent COVID-19.

V gene TRBV6-5 combines with J gene TRBJ2-1; 7 bases are a match to TRBD2. Germline loops: CDR1 MNHEY, CDR2 SVGAGI. Trimming at V came to 3 bases and at J to 1 base, leaving 6 bases not matched to a gene. This CDR3 has 16 amino acids. This CDR3 is CASSYGGSPSYNEQFF. The DNA for the CDR3 is TGTGCCAGCAGTTATGGCGGGAGTCCGTCCTACAATGAGCAGTTCTTC.

The chain is built from TRBV2 and TRBJ2-2; the match to TRBD1 covers 8 bases. The CDR3 contains 14 residues. Germline CDR1 SNHLY, CDR2 FYNNEI. V dropped 2 bases and J dropped 6; count of bases not matched to a gene: 2. The CDR3 DNA sequence: TGTGCCAGCAGTGAAAGGGACAGGCCCGGGGAGCTGTTTTTT. Protein sequence: CASSERDRPGELFF.

This chain links TRBV20-1 with TRBJ1-2; no reliable D call. The CDR3 has 11 residues. CDR1 is DFQATT and CDR2 is SNEGSKA in the germline V gene (reference sequence). Trimming took 2 bases from V and 4 from J, leaving 5 bases between them. CDR3 amino acids: CSARLAYGYTF. Here the CDR3 DNA reads TGCAGTGCTAGATTGGCCTATGGCTACACCTTC.

This rearrangement joins TRBV5-5 to TRBJ1-6; tentative D call: TRBD1 (6 bases). This CDR3 contains 15 residues. Per the germline V gene, CDR1 is SGHKS and CDR2 is YYEKEE (reference sequence). The V and J ends lost 7 bases and 7 bases respectively, with 18 bases between them. This CDR3 is CASQRGGDLNSPLHF. As DNA, the CDR3 is TGTGCCAGCCAAAGGGGGGGGGATCTGAATTCACCCCTCCACTTT. The full variable domain, completed using reference TRBV5-5 and TRBJ1-6, is DAGVTQSPTHLIKTRGQQVTLRCSPISGHKSVSWYQQVLGQGPQFIFQYYEKEERGRGNFPDRFSARQFPNYSSELNVNALLLGDSALYLCASQRGGDLNSPLHFGNGTRLTVT.